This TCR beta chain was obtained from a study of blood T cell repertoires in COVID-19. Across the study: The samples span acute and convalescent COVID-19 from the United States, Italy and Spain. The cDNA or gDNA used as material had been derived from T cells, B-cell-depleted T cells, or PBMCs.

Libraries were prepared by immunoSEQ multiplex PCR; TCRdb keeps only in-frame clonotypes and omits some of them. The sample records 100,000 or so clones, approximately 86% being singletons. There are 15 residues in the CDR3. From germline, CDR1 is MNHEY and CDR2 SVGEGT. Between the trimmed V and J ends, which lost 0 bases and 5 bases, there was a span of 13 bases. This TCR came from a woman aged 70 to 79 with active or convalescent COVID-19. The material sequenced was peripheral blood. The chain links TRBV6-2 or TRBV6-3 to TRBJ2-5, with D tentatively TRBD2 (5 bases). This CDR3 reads CASSYSSSGGETQYF. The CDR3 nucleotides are TGTGCCAGCAGTTACTCATCTTCCGGCGGGGAGACCCAGTACTTC.